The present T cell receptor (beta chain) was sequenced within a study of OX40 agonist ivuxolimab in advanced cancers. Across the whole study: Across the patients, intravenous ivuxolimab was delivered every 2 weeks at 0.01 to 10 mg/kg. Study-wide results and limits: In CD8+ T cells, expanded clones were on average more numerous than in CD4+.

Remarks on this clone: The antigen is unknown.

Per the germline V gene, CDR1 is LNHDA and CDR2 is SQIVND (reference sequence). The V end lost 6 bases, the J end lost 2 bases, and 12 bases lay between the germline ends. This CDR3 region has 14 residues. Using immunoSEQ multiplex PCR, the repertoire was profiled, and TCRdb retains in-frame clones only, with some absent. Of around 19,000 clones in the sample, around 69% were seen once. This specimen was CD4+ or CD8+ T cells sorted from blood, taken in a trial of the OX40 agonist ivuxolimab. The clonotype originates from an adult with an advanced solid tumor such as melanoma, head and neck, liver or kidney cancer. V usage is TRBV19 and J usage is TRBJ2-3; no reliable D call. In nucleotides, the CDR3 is TGTGCCAGTAGCACTGGGCAAAACACAGATACGCAGTATTTT. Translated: CASSTGQNTDTQYF.